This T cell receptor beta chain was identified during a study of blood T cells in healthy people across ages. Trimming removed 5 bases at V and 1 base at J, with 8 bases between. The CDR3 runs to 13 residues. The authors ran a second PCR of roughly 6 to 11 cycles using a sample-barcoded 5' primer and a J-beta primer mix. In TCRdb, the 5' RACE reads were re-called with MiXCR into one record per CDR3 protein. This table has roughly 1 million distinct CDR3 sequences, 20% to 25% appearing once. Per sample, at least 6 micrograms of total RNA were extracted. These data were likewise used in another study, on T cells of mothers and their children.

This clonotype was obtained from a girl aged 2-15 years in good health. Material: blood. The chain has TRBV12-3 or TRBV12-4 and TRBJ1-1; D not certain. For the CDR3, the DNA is TGTGCCAGCAGTCACGCAGGGAACACTGAAGCTTTCTTT. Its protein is CASSHAGNTEAFF.